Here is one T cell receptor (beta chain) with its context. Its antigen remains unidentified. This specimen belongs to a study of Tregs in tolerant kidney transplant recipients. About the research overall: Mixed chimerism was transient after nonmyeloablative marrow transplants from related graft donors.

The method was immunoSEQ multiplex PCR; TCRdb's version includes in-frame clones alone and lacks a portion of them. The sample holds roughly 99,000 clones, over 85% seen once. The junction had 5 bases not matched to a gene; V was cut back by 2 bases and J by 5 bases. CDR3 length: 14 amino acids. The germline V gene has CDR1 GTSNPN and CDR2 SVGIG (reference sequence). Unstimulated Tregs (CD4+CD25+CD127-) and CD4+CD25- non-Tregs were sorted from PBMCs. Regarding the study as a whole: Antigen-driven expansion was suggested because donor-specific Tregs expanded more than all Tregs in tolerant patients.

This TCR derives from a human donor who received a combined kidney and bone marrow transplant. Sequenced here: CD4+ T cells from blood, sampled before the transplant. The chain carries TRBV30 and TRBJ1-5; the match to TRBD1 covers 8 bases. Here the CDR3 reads CAWSSGTGHQPQHF. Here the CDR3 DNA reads TGTGCCTGGAGTTCCGGGACAGGCCATCAGCCCCAGCATTTT. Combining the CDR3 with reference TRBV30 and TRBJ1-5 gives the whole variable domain SQTIHQWPATLVQPVGSPLSLECTVEGTSNPNLYWYRQAAGRGLQLLFYSVGIGQISSEVPQNLSASRPQDRQFILSSKKLLLSDSGFYLCAWSSGTGHQPQHFGDGTRLSIL.